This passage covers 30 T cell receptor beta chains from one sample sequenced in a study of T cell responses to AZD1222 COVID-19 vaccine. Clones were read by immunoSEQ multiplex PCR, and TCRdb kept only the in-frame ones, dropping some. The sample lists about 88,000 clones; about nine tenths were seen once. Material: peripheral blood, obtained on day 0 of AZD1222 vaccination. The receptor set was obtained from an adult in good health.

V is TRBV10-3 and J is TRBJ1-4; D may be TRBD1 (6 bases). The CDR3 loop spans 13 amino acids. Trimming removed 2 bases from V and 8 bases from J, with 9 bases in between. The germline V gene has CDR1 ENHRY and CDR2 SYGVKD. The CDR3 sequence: CAISEGRGEKLFF. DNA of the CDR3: TGTGCCATCAGTGAGGGTAGGGGGGAAAAACTGTTTTTT.

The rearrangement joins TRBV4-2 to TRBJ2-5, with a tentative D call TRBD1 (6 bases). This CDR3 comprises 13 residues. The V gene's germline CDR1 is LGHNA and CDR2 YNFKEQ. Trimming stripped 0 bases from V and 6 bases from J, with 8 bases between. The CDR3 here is CASSQDRGQTQYF. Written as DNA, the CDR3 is TGTGCCAGCAGCCAAGACAGGGGACAGACCCAGTACTTC.

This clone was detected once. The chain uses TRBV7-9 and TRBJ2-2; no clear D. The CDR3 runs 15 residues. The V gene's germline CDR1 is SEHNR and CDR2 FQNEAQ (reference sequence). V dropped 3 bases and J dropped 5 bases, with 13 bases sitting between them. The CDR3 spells CASSFIRTETGELFF. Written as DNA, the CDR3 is TGTGCCAGCAGCTTTATTCGGACGGAAACCGGGGAGCTGTTTTTT.

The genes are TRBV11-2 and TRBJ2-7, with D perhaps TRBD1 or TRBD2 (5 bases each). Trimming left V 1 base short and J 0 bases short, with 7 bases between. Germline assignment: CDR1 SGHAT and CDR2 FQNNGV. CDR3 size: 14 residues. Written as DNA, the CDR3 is TGTGCCAGCAGCTTAGGGGGGAGCTCCTACGAGCAGTACTTC. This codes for CASSLGGSSYEQYF.

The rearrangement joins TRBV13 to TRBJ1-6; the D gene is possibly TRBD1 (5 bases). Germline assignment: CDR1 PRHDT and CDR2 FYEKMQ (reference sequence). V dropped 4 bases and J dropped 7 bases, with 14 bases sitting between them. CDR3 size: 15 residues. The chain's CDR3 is CASSSRQGTNSPLHF. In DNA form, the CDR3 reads TGTGCCAGCAGCTCGAGGCAGGGCACGAATTCACCCCTCCACTTT.

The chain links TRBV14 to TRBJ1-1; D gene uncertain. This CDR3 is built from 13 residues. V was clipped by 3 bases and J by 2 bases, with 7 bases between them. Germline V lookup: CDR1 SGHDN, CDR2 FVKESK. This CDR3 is CASSHRVNTEAFF. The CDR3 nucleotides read TGTGCCAGCAGCCACCGGGTTAACACTGAAGCTTTCTTT.

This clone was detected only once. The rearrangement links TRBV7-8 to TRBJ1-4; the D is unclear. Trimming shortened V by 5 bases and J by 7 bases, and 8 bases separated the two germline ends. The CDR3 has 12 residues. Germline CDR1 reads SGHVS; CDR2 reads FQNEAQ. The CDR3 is CASSEGPEKLFF. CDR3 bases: TGTGCCAGCAGCGAGGGTCCTGAAAAACTGTTTTTT.

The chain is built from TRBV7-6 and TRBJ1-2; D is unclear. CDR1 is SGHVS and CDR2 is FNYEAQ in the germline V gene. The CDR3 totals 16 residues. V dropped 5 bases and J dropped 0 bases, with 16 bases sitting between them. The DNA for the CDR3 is TGTGCCAGCAGCCCGGCGCCCTGGACCACTAACTATGGCTACACCTTC. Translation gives CASSPAPWTTNYGYTF.

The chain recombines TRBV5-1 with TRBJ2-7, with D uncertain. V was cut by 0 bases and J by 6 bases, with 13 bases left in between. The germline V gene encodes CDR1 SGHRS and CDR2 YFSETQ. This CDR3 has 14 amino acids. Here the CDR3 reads CASSLVGLGGEQYF. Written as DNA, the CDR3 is TGCGCCAGCAGCTTGGTCGGTTTGGGTGGCGAGCAGTACTTC.

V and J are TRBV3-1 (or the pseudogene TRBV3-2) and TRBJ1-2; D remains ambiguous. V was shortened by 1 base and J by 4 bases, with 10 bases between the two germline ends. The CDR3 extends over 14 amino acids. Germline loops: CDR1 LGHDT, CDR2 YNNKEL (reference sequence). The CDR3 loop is CASSQVTAFYGYTF. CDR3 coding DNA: TGTGCCAGCAGCCAAGTTACAGCCTTCTATGGCTACACCTTC.

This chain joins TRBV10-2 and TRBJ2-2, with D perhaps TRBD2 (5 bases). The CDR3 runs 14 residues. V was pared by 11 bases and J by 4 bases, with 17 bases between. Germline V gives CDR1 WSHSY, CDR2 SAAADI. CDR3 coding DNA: TGCGCCGCCAGAGAGAGGGAGCTCACCGGGGAGCTGTTTTTT. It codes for CAARERELTGELFF.

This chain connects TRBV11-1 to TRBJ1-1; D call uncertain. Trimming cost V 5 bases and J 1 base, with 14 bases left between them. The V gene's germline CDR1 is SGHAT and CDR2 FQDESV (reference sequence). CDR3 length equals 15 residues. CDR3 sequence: CASSPFRDWNTEAFF. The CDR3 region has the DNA TGTGCCAGCAGCCCCTTCCGAGACTGGAACACTGAAGCTTTCTTT.

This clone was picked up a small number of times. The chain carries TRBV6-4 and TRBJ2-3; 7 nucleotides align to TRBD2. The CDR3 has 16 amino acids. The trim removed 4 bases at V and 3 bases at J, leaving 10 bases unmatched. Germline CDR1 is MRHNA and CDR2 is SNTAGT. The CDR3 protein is CASSGGSGGGTDTQYF. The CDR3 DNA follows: TGTGCCAGCAGTGGGGGCTCTGGCGGGGGAACAGATACGCAGTATTTT.

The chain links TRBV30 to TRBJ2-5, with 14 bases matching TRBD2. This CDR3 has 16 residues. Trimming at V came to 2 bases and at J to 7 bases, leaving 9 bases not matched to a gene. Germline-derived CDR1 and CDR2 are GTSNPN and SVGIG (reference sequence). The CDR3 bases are TGTGCCTGGAGTCCCGGGACTAGCGGGGGCTTAGGGACCCAGTACTTC. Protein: CAWSPGTSGGLGTQYF.

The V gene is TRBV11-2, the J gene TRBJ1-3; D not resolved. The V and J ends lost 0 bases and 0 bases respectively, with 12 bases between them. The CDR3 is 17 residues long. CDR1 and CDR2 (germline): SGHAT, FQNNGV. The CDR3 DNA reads TGTGCCAGCAGCTTAGAGGGCGGCTCTGCCTCTGGAAACACCATATATTTT. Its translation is CASSLEGGSASGNTIYF.

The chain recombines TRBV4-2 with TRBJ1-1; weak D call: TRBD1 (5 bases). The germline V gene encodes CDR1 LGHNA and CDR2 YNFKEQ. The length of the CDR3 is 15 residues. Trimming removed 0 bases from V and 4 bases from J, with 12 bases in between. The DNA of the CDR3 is TGTGCCAGCAGCCAAGATTTCGGGGGAACCACTGAAGCTTTCTTT. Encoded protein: CASSQDFGGTTEAFF.

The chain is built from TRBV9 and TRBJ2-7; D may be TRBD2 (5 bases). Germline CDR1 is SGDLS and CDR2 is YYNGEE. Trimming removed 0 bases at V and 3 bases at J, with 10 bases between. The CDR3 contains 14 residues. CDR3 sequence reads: CASSVGGFFYEQYF. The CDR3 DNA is TGTGCCAGCAGCGTAGGAGGGTTTTTCTACGAGCAGTACTTC. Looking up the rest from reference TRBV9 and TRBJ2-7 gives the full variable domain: DSGVTQTPKHLITATGQRVTLRCSPRSGDLSVYWYQQSLDQGLQFLIQYYNGEERAKGNILERFSAQQFPDLHSELNLSSLELGDSALYFCASSVGGFFYEQYFGPGTRLTVT.

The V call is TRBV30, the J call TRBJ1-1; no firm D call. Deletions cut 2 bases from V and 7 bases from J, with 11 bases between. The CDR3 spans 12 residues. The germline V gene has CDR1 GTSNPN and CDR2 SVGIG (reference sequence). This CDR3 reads CAWSTSQVEAFF. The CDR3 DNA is TGTGCCTGGAGTACCTCGCAGGTTGAAGCTTTCTTT.

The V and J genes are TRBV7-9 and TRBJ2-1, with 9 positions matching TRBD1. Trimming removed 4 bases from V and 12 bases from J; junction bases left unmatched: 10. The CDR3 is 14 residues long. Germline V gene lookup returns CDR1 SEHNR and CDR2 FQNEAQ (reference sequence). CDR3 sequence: CASSSGTGTAVQFF. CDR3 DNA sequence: TGTGCCAGCAGCTCCGGGACAGGGACCGCTGTGCAGTTCTTC.

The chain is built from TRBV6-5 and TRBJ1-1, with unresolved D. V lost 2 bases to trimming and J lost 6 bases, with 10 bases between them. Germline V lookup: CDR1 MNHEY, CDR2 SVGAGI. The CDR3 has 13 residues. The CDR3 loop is CASSYSGRAEAFF. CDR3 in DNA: TGTGCCAGCAGTTACAGCGGGCGGGCTGAAGCTTTCTTT.

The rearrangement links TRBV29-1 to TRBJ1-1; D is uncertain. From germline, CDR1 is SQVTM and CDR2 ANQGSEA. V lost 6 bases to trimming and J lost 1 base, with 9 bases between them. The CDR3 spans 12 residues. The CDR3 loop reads CSVRSGNTEAFF. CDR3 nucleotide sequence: TGCAGCGTGAGGAGCGGGAACACTGAAGCTTTCTTT. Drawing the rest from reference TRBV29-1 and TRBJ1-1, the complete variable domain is SAVISQKPSRDICQRGTSLTIQCQVDSQVTMMFWYRQQPGQSLTLIATANQGSEATYESGFVIDKFPISRPNLTFSTLTVSNMSPEDSSIYLCSVRSGNTEAFFGQGTRLTVV.

The CDR3 bases are TGTGCCAGCAGCCAAAGGGGAGGACAGCGAAATGGCTACACCTTC. This codes for CASSQRGGQRNGYTF. This chain uses TRBV3-1 (or the pseudogene TRBV3-2) with TRBJ1-2, with D possibly matching TRBD1 (6 bases). CDR3 length: 15 residues. CDR1 LGHDT and CDR2 YNNKEL come from the germline V gene (reference sequence). The V end was cut by 2 bases, the J end by 6 bases, with 16 bases between.

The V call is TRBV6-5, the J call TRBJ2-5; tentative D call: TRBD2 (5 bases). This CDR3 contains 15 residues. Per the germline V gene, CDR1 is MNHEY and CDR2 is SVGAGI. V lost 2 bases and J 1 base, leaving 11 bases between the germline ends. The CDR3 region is CASSYNERTQETQYF. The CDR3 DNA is TGTGCCAGCAGTTACAATGAGCGGACCCAAGAGACCCAGTACTTC.

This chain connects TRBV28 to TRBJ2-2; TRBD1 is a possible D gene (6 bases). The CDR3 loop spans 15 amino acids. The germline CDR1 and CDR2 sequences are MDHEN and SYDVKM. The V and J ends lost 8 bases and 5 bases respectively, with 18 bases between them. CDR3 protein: CASLPGQLPTGELFF. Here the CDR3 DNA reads TGTGCCAGCCTTCCGGGACAACTACCAACCGGGGAGCTGTTTTTT.

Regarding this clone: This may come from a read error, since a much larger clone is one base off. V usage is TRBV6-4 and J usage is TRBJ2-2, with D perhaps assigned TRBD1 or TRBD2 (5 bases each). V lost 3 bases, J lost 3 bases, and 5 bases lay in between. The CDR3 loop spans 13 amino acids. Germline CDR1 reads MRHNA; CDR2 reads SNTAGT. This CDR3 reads CASSEGDTGELFF. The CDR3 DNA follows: TGTGCCAGCAGTGAGGGGGACACCGGGGAGCTGTTTTTT.

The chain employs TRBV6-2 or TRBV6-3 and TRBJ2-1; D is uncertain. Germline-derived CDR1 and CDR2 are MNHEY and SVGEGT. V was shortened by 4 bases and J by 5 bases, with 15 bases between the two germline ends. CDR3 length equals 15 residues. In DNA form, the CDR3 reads TGTGCCAGCAGTTCCCAGACTCGCACTCACAATGAGCAGTTCTTC. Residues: CASSSQTRTHNEQFF.

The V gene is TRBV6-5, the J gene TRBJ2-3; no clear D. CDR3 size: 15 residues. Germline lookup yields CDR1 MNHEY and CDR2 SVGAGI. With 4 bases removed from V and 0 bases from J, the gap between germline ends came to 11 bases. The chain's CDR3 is CASSSRRASTDTQYF. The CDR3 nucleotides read TGTGCCAGCAGTTCAAGGCGTGCTAGCACAGATACGCAGTATTTT.

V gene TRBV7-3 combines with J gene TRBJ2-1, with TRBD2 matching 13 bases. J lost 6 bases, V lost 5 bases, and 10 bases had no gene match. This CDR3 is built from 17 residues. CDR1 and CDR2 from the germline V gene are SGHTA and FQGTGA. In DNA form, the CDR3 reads TGTGCCAGCAGCCCAACCCCCGGGACTAGCGGGATCAATGAGCAGTTCTTC. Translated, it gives CASSPTPGTSGINEQFF. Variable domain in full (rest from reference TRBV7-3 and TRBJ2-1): GAGVSQTPSNKVTEKGKYVELRCDPISGHTALYWYRQSLGQGPEFLIYFQGTGAADDSGLPNDRFFAVRPEGSVSTLKIQRTERGDSAVYLCASSPTPGTSGINEQFFGPGTRLTVL.

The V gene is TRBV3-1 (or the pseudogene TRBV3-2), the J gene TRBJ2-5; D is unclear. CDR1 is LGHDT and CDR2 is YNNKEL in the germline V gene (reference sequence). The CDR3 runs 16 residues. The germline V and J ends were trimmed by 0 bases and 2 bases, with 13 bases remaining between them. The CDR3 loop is CASSQDGLIGQETQYF. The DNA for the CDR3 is TGTGCCAGCAGCCAAGATGGTCTCATCGGTCAAGAGACCCAGTACTTC.

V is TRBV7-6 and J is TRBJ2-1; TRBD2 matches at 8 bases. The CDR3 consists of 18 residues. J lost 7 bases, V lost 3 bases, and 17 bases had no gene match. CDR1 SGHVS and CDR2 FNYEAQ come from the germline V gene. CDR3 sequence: CASSFGPKAREARNEQFF. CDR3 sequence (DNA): TGTGCCAGCAGCTTTGGCCCCAAAGCGCGGGAGGCGCGAAATGAGCAGTTCTTC.